This TCR beta chain was observed in a study of CD8 T cells in ankylosing spondylitis. Study results and caveats: Certain motif variants had earlier been reported in reactive arthritis synovial fluid and blood.

This clonotype has a handful of counts. Its cognate antigen is unknown. MiXCR, applied by TCRdb to the 5' RACE reads, yields one record per CDR3 protein. The sample includes 350,000 or so distinct CDR3 sequences, about 9.9% seen only once; the top ten take about 10%. V gave up 4 bases and J gave up 2 bases, with 12 bases separating them. This CDR3 is built from 14 residues. Per germline, CDR1 SGHRS and CDR2 YFSETQ. The chain joins TRBV5-1 to TRBJ2-5; D is possibly TRBD2 (6 bases). This clonotype was sampled from a female donor with ankylosing spondylitis or in good health (not recorded which). Input material: blood, either unsorted or a sorted T cell fraction (not recorded which). CDR3 protein: CASSGGTYQETQYF. The CDR3, as DNA: TGCGCCAGCAGCGGGGGGACCTATCAAGAGACCCAGTACTTC.